The 15 T cell receptor beta chains listed next were all sequenced from one sample in a study of blood T cell repertoires in COVID-19 (dated by TCRdb to the early 2020s). Receptors were amplified or captured by the immunoSEQ multiplex PCR assay. TCRdb obtained this table from immuneACCESS and retained in-frame rearrangements with V and J assigned. These tables miss some clones; where compared with another copy, unresolved V genes account for less than half of the shortfall, and the remainder is unexplained. The sample data list 120,000 to 150,000 clones, and approximately 85% of these were observed just once. The ten largest make up roughly 8% of the sample. The sequenced sample consisted of peripheral blood. The receptors shown here come from a woman aged 55-70 years with COVID-19, enrolled during active disease.

This chain uses TRBV10-1 with TRBJ1-5; possible D gene TRBD1, 6 bases. The germline V gene has CDR1 WNHNN and CDR2 SYGVQD (reference sequence). This CDR3 region has 15 residues. Trimming left V 3 bases short and J 10 bases short, with 19 bases between. Written as DNA, the CDR3 is TGCGCCAGCAGTGAAGATCGACAGGCGCTTCGTCCCCAGCATTTT. Protein sequence: CASSEDRQALRPQHF.

V and J are TRBV28 and TRBJ1-4, with D maybe TRBD1 (6 bases). Between the trimmed V and J ends, which lost 2 bases and 5 bases, there was a span of 9 bases. From germline, CDR1 is MDHEN and CDR2 SYDVKM. The CDR3 spans 14 residues. The CDR3 nucleotides read TGTGCCAGCAGTTTAGGTGGGGGCAATGAAAAACTGTTTTTT. This codes for CASSLGGGNEKLFF.

The J gene is TRBJ1-4, the V gene TRBV19; 7 nucleotides align to TRBD1. CDR3 length: 14 amino acids. CDR1 and CDR2 from the germline V gene are LNHDA and SQIVND (reference sequence). V lost 3 bases to trimming and J lost 8 bases; unmatched junction nucleotides: 6. This CDR3 is CASSITGAKEKLFF. CDR3 in DNA: TGTGCCAGTAGTATCACAGGGGCAAAGGAAAAACTGTTTTTT. The complete variable domain, with remaining parts taken from reference TRBV19 and TRBJ1-4, reads DGGITQSPKYLFRKEGQNVTLSCEQNLNHDAMYWYRQDPGQGLRLIYYSQIVNDFQKGDIAEGYSVSREKKESFPLTVTSAQKNPTAFYLCASSITGAKEKLFFGSGTQLSVL.

This rearrangement joins TRBV5-1 to TRBJ2-1, with a possible D match to TRBD2 (6 bases). Per germline, CDR1 SGHRS and CDR2 YFSETQ. V lost 2 bases and J lost 9, with 15 bases in between. The CDR3 covers 14 residues. CDR3 in DNA: TGCGCCAGCAGCTTCGGGACTGAAGCCCTTGAGCAGTTCTTC. Translated, it gives CASSFGTEALEQFF.

This chain uses TRBV10-1 with TRBJ1-5, with 9 bases matching TRBD1. The CDR3 length is 14 residues. J was trimmed by 6 bases and V by 8 bases; bases with no gene match: 8. CDR1 is WNHNN, CDR2 SYGVQD, per germline (reference sequence). In DNA, the CDR3 is TGCGCCAGCGGAGAACAGGGGGCCCGTCAGCCCCAGCATTTT. This encodes CASGEQGARQPQHF.

This rearrangement joins TRBV4-1 to TRBJ2-7, with 9 bases lining up with TRBD1. CDR1 is MGHRA and CDR2 is YSYEKL in the germline V gene. The CDR3 loop spans 16 amino acids. V was pared by 1 base and J by 6 bases, with 10 bases of the junction left unmatched. DNA of the CDR3: TGCGCCAGCAGCCAAGGTGTGGGACAGGGAGCTGTCGAGCAGTACTTC. This codes for CASSQGVGQGAVEQYF.

The chain combines TRBV5-1 with TRBJ1-2; 9 nucleotides line up with TRBD1. Unmatched junction bases numbered 3, after V lost 1 base and J lost 8 bases. The CDR3 loop spans 13 amino acids. Germline V gene sequence: CDR1 SGHRS, CDR2 YFSETQ. CDR3: CASSLWDREGYTF. The CDR3 DNA sequence: TGCGCCAGCAGCTTGTGGGACAGGGAAGGCTACACCTTC.

The chain couples TRBV10-3 to TRBJ1-1; TRBD1 matches at 9 bases. The CDR3 runs 14 residues. CDR1 ENHRY and CDR2 SYGVKD come from the germline V gene. V shed 6 bases and J 3 bases; nucleotides not matched to a gene: 5. The CDR3 coding sequence is TGTGCCATCAGGGGTGGGGACAGGGACACTGAAGCTTTCTTT. Protein: CAIRGGDRDTEAFF.

A few counts support this clone. The CDR3: CASSLGGHTEAFF. DNA of the CDR3: TGTGCCAGCAGCTTAGGCGGGCACACTGAAGCTTTCTTT. The V and J genes are TRBV7-9 and TRBJ1-1; D gene ambiguous. The CDR3 length is 13 residues. Germline V gene lookup returns CDR1 SEHNR and CDR2 FQNEAQ (reference sequence). V was shortened by 1 base and J by 3 bases, with 6 bases between the two germline ends.

In this sample, this clone turned up once. The V gene is TRBV7-3, the J gene TRBJ2-1; TRBD2 agrees at 7 bases. This CDR3 has 14 amino acids. The J segment lost 3 bases and the V segment lost 5 bases, leaving 4 bases of the junction unmatched. In germline, CDR1 is SGHTA, CDR2 FQGTGA. The chain's CDR3 is CASSIRGGYNEQFF. The CDR3, as DNA: TGTGCCAGCAGCATTCGCGGGGGCTACAATGAGCAGTTCTTC.

The V call is TRBV11-3, the J call TRBJ2-1, with 9 nucleotides matching TRBD1. Germline-derived CDR1 and CDR2 are SGHNT and YENEEA. The junction had 6 bases not matched to a gene; V was cut back by 5 bases and J by 10 bases. The CDR3 contains 13 residues. The chain's CDR3 is CASSPGTGREQFF. In DNA form, the CDR3 reads TGTGCCAGCAGCCCTGGGACAGGGCGGGAGCAGTTCTTC.

The rearrangement joins TRBV5-1 to TRBJ1-1; a possible D gene is TRBD1 (5 bases). The CDR3 extends over 18 amino acids. CDR1 SGHRS and CDR2 YFSETQ come from the germline V gene. Trimming took 2 bases from V and 0 from J, leaving 20 bases between them. For the CDR3, the DNA is TGCGCCAGCAGCTTCTATCCCCCACAGGACCAACTGAACACTGAAGCTTTCTTT. As protein: CASSFYPPQDQLNTEAFF.

In DNA, the CDR3 is TGTGCCAGCAGCACCCTCGGGGGGGCAGGTAATGAGCAGTTCTTC. This codes for CASSTLGGAGNEQFF. The chain combines TRBV11-1 with TRBJ2-1; 8 bases agree with TRBD2. V shed 5 bases and J 7 bases; nucleotides not matched to a gene: 10. CDR1 and CDR2 from the germline V gene are SGHAT and FQDESV (reference sequence). CDR3 length equals 15 residues. The entire variable domain, with the rest obtained from reference TRBV11-1 and TRBJ2-1, is as follows: EAEVAQSPRYKITEKSQAVAFWCDPISGHATLYWYRQILGQGPELLVQFQDESVVDDSQLPKDRFSAERLKGVDSTLKIQPAELGDSAMYLCASSTLGGAGNEQFFGPGTRLTVL.

This clone was detected once. CDR3 nucleotides: TGTGCCAGCAGCCAAACCGGGACAGCGAAAGGTTACGAGCAGTACTTC. Its protein product is CASSQTGTAKGYEQYF. The genes are TRBV7-6 and TRBJ2-7; 7 bases fit TRBD1. The germline CDR1 and CDR2 sequences are SGHVS and FNYEAQ. With 5 bases clipped from V and 4 bases from J, the junction kept 14 bases outside the gene matches. CDR3 size: 16 residues.

The chain recombines TRBV18 with TRBJ2-3; no clear D gene. The length of the CDR3 is 13 residues. CDR1 and CDR2 from the germline V gene are KGHSH and LQKENI. Trimming left V 5 bases short and J 5 bases short, with 11 bases between. The CDR3 here is CASSGAYEDTQYF. In nucleotides, the CDR3 is TGTGCCAGCTCAGGAGCGTACGAAGATACGCAGTATTTT. Full variable domain (outside the CDR3, taken from reference TRBV18 and TRBJ2-3): NAGVMQNPRHLVRRRGQEARLRCSPMKGHSHVYWYRQLPEEGLKFMVYLQKENIIDESGMPKERFSAEFPKEGPSILRIQQVVRGDSAAYFCASSGAYEDTQYFGPGTRLTVL.